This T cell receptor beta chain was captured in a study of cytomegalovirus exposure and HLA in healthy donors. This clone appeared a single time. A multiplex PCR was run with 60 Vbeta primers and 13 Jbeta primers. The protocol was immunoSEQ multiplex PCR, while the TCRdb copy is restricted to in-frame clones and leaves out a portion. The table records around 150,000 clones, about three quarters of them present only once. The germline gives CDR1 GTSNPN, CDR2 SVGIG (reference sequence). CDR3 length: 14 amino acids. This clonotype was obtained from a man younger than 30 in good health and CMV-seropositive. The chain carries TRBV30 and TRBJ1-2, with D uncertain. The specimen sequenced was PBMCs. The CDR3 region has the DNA TGTGCACCCCACTCGGGGAGAAGGCTCTATGGCTACACCTTC. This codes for CAPHSGRRLYGYTF.